This T cell receptor beta chain was captured in a study of T cells in Graves' hyperthyroidism and ophthalmopathy. Amplification targeted TCR beta CDR3 regions from RNA transcripts. The HTBI primer set served for first-round RT-PCR of the TCR CDR3. TCRdb recomputed calls from the multiplex PCR reads with MiXCR, one row per CDR3 protein. The sample contains approximately 560,000 distinct CDR3 sequences, about half of which appear only once. Broader study findings: Ophthalmopathy was told apart from stable hyperthyroidism by a 13 V-J model.

CDR1 and CDR2 (germline): SGHTA, FQGTGA. V was shortened by 5 bases and J by 4 bases, with 17 bases between the two germline ends. This CDR3 contains 15 residues. Note on this clonotype: Its specificity is unknown.

Any patient presenting with uncontrolled infection, other autoimmune disease, pregnancy or lactation was left out. Together with thyroid ultrasound, orbital computed tomography, serum thyroxine and TRAb, clinical symptoms were used for diagnoses. This clonotype was obtained from a woman between 18 and 29 years old with Graves' hyperthyroidism. The gene calls are TRBV7-3 and TRBJ1-2; D is undetermined. Sequencing was done on a sample of peripheral blood or thyroid tissue (not recorded which). The CDR3 DNA sequence: TGTGCCAGCAGCCTATCCGGACGGGATCCCTATGGCTACACCTTC. Translated: CASSLSGRDPYGYTF.